The entry below describes one T cell receptor beta chain. The sample belongs to a study of blood T cell repertoires in COVID-19. Those enrolled, adults aged roughly 18 to 90 years, came from about 24 US areas. CDR3 size: 15 residues. CDR1 is SGHAT and CDR2 is FQNNGV in the germline V gene. V was clipped by 2 bases and J by 8 bases; unmatched bases: 9. Source study methods: Reference gene primer amplification in the assay estimated nucleated cell counts. Produced via immunoSEQ multiplex PCR; TCRdb's table is partial and in-frame only. The V and J calls and clone size were taken over from that table, and D and trimming were inferred from the DNA. Found here are more than 250,000 clones, around 88% of them singletons; the top ten hold around 1.2%.

The clonotype comes from a woman aged 35 to 49 with acute COVID-19. The chain couples TRBV11-2 to TRBJ1-3, with 7 bases lining up with TRBD1. The sample comprised PBMCs or T cells enriched from blood (not recorded which). The CDR3 loop is CASSLSSTGFDTIYF. The CDR3 DNA follows: TGTGCCAGCAGCTTATCCTCGACAGGGTTTGACACCATATATTTT.